Listed below are T cell receptor beta chains from one sample, sequenced in a study of PD-1 blockade in classical Hodgkin lymphoma. Assay used: immunoSEQ multiplex PCR; TCRdb lists only in-frame clones, some missing. Counted here are roughly 49,000 clones, 90% occurring once; the ten biggest clones make up 14%. The material was peripheral blood mononuclear cells (PBMCs), obtained before the fourth cycle of nivolumab. Source of these receptors: a human donor with classical Hodgkin lymphoma. Both conserved end residues are part of each CDR3. D genes are given only for firm matches. Clone size is given for some rows only: seen once, a few or many times, or a class if the clone is expanded.

NA	TRBV12-1	TRBJ2-7	NA	CASSTGLAGNEQYF	TGTGCCAGCAGCACGGGACTAGCGGGTAACGAGCAGTACTTC
NA	TRBV2	TRBJ2-1	NA	CASSDYEQFF	TGTGCCAGCAGTGATTACGAGCAGTTCTTC
NA	TRBV28	TRBJ1-2	NA	CASSFFPLGSNYGYTF	TGTGCCAGCAGTTTTTTTCCCTTGGGGTCTAACTATGGCTACACCTTC
NA	TRBV10-3	TRBJ2-3	TRBD2	CAISELLAGGLTDTQYF	TGTGCCATCAGTGAGCTACTAGCGGGAGGGCTCACAGATACGCAGTATTTT
NA	TRBV9	TRBJ2-1	NA	CASGPGIEQFF	TGTGCCAGTGGACCCGGTATTGAGCAGTTCTTC
NA	TRBV5-1	TRBJ2-5	NA	CASSLVETQYF	TGCGCCAGCAGCTTGGTAGAGACCCAGTACTTC
NA	TRBV15	TRBJ1-2	NA	CATSRDGTENFYGYTF	TGTGCCACCAGCAGAGATGGTACAGAGAATTTCTATGGCTACACCTTC
NA	TRBV5-1	TRBJ2-5	NA	CASSLTPGPDQETQYF	TGCGCCAGCAGTCTTACACCTGGGCCAGACCAAGAGACCCAGTACTTC
NA	TRBV27	TRBJ2-1	TRBD1	CASSLNQGAKYNEQFF	TGTGCCAGCAGTTTAAATCAGGGGGCGAAATACAATGAGCAGTTCTTC
NA	TRBV5-1	TRBJ2-1	TRBD2	CASRRASGDNEQFF	TGCGCCAGCAGGCGCGCTAGCGGGGACAATGAGCAGTTCTTC
NA	TRBV7-8	TRBJ2-1	TRBD2	CASSKGGRVAGVSGDEQFF	TGTGCCAGCAGCAAGGGGGGGAGAGTAGCGGGAGTCAGTGGTGATGAGCAGTTCTTC
NA	TRBV5-4	TRBJ2-5	NA	CASSTSPTGEETQYF	TGTGCCAGCAGTACATCTCCGACGGGGGAAGAGACCCAGTACTTC
NA	TRBV29-1	TRBJ1-5	NA	CSVLVGGGQPQHF	TGCAGCGTACTAGTCGGGGGCGGTCAGCCCCAGCATTTT
NA	TRBV20-1	TRBJ2-1	NA	CSARDLWRVLF	TGCAGTGCTAGAGACTTATGGCGGGTCCTCTTC
once	TRBV11-1	TRBJ2-2	TRBD1	CASSLPGQAGELFF	TGTGCCAGCAGCTTACCGGGACAGGCCGGGGAGCTGTTTTTT
NA	TRBV7-9	TRBJ1-1	NA	CASSSPASAFF	TGTGCCAGCAGCTCCCCGGCGTCGGCTTTCTTT
NA	TRBV5-4	TRBJ2-7	TRBD2	CASSRTSGSYEQYF	TGTGCCTCTAGTAGAACTAGCGGCTCCTACGAGCAGTACTTC
NA	TRBV20-1	TRBJ1-2	TRBD1	CSAPTGETYTF	TGCAGTGCCCCGACAGGGGAGACCTACACCTTC
NA	TRBV4-1	TRBJ1-3	NA	CASSRLLVSGNTIYF	TGCGCCAGCAGCCGATTACTTGTCTCTGGAAACACCATATATTTT
NA	TRBV11-3	TRBJ1-1	NA	CASSPVLGLRNTEAFF	TGTGCCAGCAGCCCGGTTCTGGGACTCCGGAACACTGAAGCTTTCTTT
NA	TRBV2	TRBJ2-1	TRBD1	CASSGTAYNEQFF	TGTGCCAGCAGCGGGACAGCCTACAATGAGCAGTTCTTC
NA	TRBV27	TRBJ1-4	NA	CASSLLGAEGGKKLFF	TGTGCCAGCAGTCTACTCGGGGCTGAGGGAGGTAAAAAACTGTTTTTT
NA	TRBV29-1	TRBJ1-2	NA	CSVSRPSNYGYTF	TGCAGCGTTAGTCGACCCTCTAACTATGGCTACACCTTC
once	TRBV4-1	TRBJ2-7	TRBD2	CASSQPRGGAPVGTIFYEQYF	TGCGCCAGCAGCCAACCCCGGGGGGGGGCTCCAGTCGGGACTATATTCTACGAGCAGTACTTC
few	TRBV2	TRBJ1-5	TRBD1	CASEWTGTGRQPQHF	TGTGCCAGCGAGTGGACGGGGACAGGGCGTCAGCCCCAGCATTTT
NA	TRBV7-2	TRBJ2-2	NA	CASSLRQGGTGELFF	TGTGCCAGCAGCTTAAGGCAGGGGGGCACCGGGGAGCTGTTTTTT
NA	TRBV28	TRBJ2-2	NA	CASSLELVPGELFF	TGTGCCAGCAGTTTAGAGCTAGTTCCCGGGGAGCTGTTTTTT
NA	TRBV11-3	TRBJ2-7	TRBD2	CASTQTSGRGNFGYEQYF	TGTGCCAGCACCCAAACCAGCGGGAGAGGTAATTTCGGCTACGAGCAGTACTTC
NA	TRBV10-3	TRBJ2-7	TRBD2	CAISPRLGAGGSYEQYF	TGTGCCATCAGTCCACGGCTAGGAGCGGGGGGCTCCTACGAGCAGTACTTC
NA	TRBV27	TRBJ2-7	TRBD2	CASSLQASGTYEQYF	TGTGCCAGCAGTTTACAGGCTAGCGGTACCTACGAGCAGTACTTC
NA	TRBV5-6	TRBJ1-6	TRBD1	CASSLGQGNSPLHF	TGTGCCAGCAGCTTGGGACAGGGCAATTCACCCCTCCACTTT
NA	TRBV18	TRBJ2-7	TRBD1	CASSPPGTGVLYEQYF	TGTGCCAGCTCACCCCCCGGGACAGGGGTATTATACGAGCAGTACTTC
NA	TRBV5-1	TRBJ1-1	TRBD1	CASSLRTGGPLNTEAFF	TGCGCCAGCAGCTTACGGACAGGGGGCCCTTTGAACACTGAAGCTTTCTTT
NA	TRBV6-5	TRBJ2-1	NA	CASSASVSSYNEQFF	TGTGCCAGCAGTGCTAGCGTGAGCTCCTACAATGAGCAGTTCTTC
NA	TRBV28	TRBJ1-2	TRBD1	CASSSGTGNIYGYTF	TGTGCCAGCAGTTCCGGGACAGGAAATATCTATGGCTACACCTTC
once	TRBV25-1	TRBJ1-2	TRBD1	CASTLGQGYGYTF	TGTGCCAGCACCCTGGGACAGGGTTATGGCTACACCTTC
NA	TRBV7-9	TRBJ2-3	NA	CASSEWGGTLVDTQYF	TGTGCCAGCAGCGAGTGGGGCGGCACCCTCGTAGATACGCAGTATTTT
NA	TRBV14	TRBJ2-3	NA	CASSQDTRDTQYF	TGTGCCAGCAGCCAAGATACACGGGATACGCAGTATTTT
NA	TRBV6-1	TRBJ1-1	TRBD1	CASSLDRGHTEAFF	TGTGCCAGCAGTTTAGATAGGGGGCACACTGAAGCTTTCTTT
NA	TRBV5-1	TRBJ2-1	NA	CASSLTGSYNEQFF	TGCGCCAGCAGCCTTACAGGGTCGTACAATGAGCAGTTCTTC
NA	TRBV25-1	TRBJ2-5	TRBD2	CASSDYTSGSLGTQYF	TGTGCCAGCAGTGATTATACTAGCGGGAGTTTAGGGACCCAGTACTTC
NA	TRBV5-6	TRBJ2-1	NA	CASSLAQPGEQFF	TGTGCCAGCAGCTTGGCCCAACCGGGTGAGCAGTTCTTC
NA	TRBV5-4	TRBJ2-5	TRBD1	CASSPRGPTGATKETQYF	TGTGCCAGCAGCCCCCGGGGCCCGACAGGGGCGACAAAGGAGACCCAGTACTTC
NA	TRBV19	TRBJ1-5	NA	CASSLTDALQHF	TGTGCCAGTAGTCTAACTGACGCGCTCCAGCATTTT
NA	TRBV11-3	TRBJ1-1	NA	CASTSFGAGNTEAFF	TGTGCCAGCACCTCTTTTGGGGCAGGGAACACTGAAGCTTTCTTT
NA	TRBV6-1	TRBJ2-4	NA	CASSEVSSKNIQYF	TGTGCCAGCAGTGAAGTCTCCTCCAAAAACATTCAGTACTTC
NA	TRBV7-9	TRBJ1-3	NA	CASSLGGNTIYF	TGTGCCAGCAGCTTAGGTGGAAACACCATATATTTT
NA	TRBV9	TRBJ2-6	NA	CASSVASGFGYGANVLTF	TGTGCCAGCAGCGTAGCCTCAGGGTTTGGTTATGGGGCCAACGTCCTGACTTTC
few	TRBV9	TRBJ1-1	TRBD1	CASSVNRDRGTFEAFF	TGTGCCAGCAGCGTTAACCGGGACAGGGGCACTTTTGAAGCTTTCTTT
NA	TRBV7-3	TRBJ2-3	NA	CASSRGLIPDTQYF	TGTGCCAGCAGCCGCGGACTAATCCCAGATACGCAGTATTTT
NA	TRBV6-5	TRBJ1-3	TRBD1	CASSYGTGPGNTIYF	TGTGCCAGCAGTTACGGGACAGGGCCTGGAAACACCATATATTTT
NA	TRBV7-3	TRBJ2-3	TRBD2	CASSSIAGSTDTQYF	TGTGCCAGCAGCTCAATAGCGGGGAGCACAGATACGCAGTATTTT
NA	TRBV28	TRBJ2-4	TRBD1	CASSLWDPGDRDTKNIQYF	TGTGCCAGCAGTTTATGGGACCCCGGAGACAGGGATACCAAAAACATTCAGTACTTC
NA	TRBV6-5	TRBJ1-2	NA	CASSYSKAGTIHGYTF	TGTGCCAGCAGTTACTCGAAAGCCGGGACAATCCATGGCTACACCTTC
NA	TRBV18	TRBJ1-1	NA	CASSPGLYTNTEAFF	TGTGCCAGCTCACCAGGTCTTTACACGAACACTGAAGCTTTCTTT
NA	TRBV2	TRBJ2-6	NA	CASVRDAPTKQANVLTF	TGTGCCAGCGTTAGGGACGCGCCCACCAAGCAGGCCAACGTCCTGACTTTC
NA	TRBV10-1	TRBJ2-3	NA	CASSESVGGTQYF	TGCGCCAGCAGTGAGTCTGTGGGGGGTACGCAGTATTTT
NA	TRBV30	TRBJ2-5	NA	CAWMRFIQETQYF	TGTGCCTGGATGAGATTTATCCAAGAGACCCAGTACTTC